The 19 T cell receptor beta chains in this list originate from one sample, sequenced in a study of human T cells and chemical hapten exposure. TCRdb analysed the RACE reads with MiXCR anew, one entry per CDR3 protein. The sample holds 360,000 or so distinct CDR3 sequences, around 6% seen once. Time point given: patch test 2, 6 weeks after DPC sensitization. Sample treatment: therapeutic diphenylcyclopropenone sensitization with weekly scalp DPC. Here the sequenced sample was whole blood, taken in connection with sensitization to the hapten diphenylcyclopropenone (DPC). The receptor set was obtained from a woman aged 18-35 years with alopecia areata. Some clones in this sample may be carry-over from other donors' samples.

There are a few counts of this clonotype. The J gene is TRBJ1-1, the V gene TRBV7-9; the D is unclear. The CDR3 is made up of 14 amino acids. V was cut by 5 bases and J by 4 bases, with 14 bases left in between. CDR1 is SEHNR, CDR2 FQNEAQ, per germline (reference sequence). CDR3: CASSPPAFGTEAFF. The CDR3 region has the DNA TGTGCCAGCAGCCCACCGGCTTTCGGCACTGAAGCTTTCTTT.

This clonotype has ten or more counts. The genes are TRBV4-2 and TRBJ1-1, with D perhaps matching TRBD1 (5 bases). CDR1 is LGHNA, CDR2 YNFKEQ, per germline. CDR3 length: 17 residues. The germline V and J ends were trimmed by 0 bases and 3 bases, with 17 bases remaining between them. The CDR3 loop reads CASSQDPAGRVHTEAFF. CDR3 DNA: TGTGCCAGCAGCCAAGATCCGGCAGGGCGAGTCCACACTGAAGCTTTCTTT.

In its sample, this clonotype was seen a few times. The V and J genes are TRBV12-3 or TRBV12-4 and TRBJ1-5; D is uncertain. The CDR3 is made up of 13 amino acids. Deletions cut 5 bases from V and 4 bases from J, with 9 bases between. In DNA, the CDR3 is TGTGCCAGCAGTATAGGACCTAATCAGCCCCAGCATTTT. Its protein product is CASSIGPNQPQHF.

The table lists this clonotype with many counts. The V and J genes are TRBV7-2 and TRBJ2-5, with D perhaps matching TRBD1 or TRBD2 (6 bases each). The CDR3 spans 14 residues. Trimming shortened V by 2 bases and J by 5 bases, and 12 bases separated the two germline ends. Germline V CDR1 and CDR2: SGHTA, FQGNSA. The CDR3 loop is CASSLNGGRETQYF. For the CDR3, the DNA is TGTGCCAGCAGCTTAAACGGGGGCCGTGAGACCCAGTACTTC.

The CDR3 DNA sequence: TGTGCCAGCAGTTACTCAAACAGGGGGATTGGGGCAGGAGAAAAACTGTTTTTT. It encodes CASSYSNRGIGAGEKLFF. J is TRBJ1-4 and V is TRBV6-5; 8 nucleotides line up with TRBD1. J gave up 8 bases and V 0 bases, and 14 bases lay outside the gene matches. There are 18 residues in the CDR3. Per the germline V gene, CDR1 is MNHEY and CDR2 is SVGAGI.

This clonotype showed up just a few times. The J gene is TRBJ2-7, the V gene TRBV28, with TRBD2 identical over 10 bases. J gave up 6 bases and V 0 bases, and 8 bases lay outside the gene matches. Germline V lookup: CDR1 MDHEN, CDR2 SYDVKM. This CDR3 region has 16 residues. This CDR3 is CASSLWLSGGAGEQYF. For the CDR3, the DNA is TGTGCCAGCAGTTTATGGTTGAGCGGGGGGGCCGGCGAGCAGTACTTC.

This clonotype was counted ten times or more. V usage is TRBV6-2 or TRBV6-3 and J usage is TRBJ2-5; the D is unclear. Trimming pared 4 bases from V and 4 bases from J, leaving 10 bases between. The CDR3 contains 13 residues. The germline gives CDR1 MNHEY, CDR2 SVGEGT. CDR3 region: CASSSYPGETQYF. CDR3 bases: TGTGCCAGCAGTTCGTATCCTGGAGAGACCCAGTACTTC.

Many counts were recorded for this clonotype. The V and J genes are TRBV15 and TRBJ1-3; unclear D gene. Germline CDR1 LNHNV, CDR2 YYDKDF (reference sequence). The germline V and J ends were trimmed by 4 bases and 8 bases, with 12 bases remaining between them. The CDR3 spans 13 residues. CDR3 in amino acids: CATSNPPADTIYF. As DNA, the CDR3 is TGTGCCACCAGCAACCCCCCCGCGGACACCATATATTTT.

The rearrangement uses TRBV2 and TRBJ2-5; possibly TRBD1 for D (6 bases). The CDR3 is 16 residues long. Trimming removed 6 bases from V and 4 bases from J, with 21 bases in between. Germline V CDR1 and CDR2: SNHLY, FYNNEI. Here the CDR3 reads CASSKGQSQGRETQYF. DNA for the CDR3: TGTGCCAGCAGCAAGGGTCAATCCCAGGGGAGAGAGACCCAGTACTTC.

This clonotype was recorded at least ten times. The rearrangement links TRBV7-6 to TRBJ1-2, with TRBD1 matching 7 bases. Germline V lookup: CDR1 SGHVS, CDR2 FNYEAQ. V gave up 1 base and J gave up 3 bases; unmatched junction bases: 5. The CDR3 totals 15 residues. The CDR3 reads CASSLEAGGHYGYTF. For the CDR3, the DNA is TGTGCCAGCAGCTTAGAGGCAGGGGGTCACTATGGCTACACCTTC.

CDR3 DNA sequence: TGTGCTAGTGGTCCACCCTCTCCCGACAGGGTAAGGGGCAATGAGCAGTTCTTC. Residues: CASGPPSPDRVRGNEQFF. J is TRBJ2-1 and V is TRBV12-5; the match to TRBD1 covers 7 bases. V was pared by 5 bases and J by 6 bases, with 19 bases of the junction left unmatched. The CDR3 is 18 amino acids. Germline CDR1 is LGHNT and CDR2 is FRNRAP. The whole variable domain, filled in from reference TRBV12-5 and TRBJ2-1, reads DARVTQTPRHKVTEMGQEVTMRCQPILGHNTVFWYRQTMMQGLELLAYFRNRAPLDDSGMPKDRFSAEMPDATLATLKIQPSEPRDSAVYFCASGPPSPDRVRGNEQFFGPGTRLTVL.

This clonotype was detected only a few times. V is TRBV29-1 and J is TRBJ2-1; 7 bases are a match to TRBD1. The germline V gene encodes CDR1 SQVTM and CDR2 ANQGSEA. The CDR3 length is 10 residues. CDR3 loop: CTSGGNEQFF. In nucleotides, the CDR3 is TGCACATCAGGGGGTAATGAGCAGTTCTTC.

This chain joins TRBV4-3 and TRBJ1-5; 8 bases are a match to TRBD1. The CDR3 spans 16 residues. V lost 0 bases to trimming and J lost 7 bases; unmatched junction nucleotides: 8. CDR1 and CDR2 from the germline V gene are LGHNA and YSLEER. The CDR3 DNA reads TGCGCCAGCAGCCAAGATATAGGGACAGGAAACCAGCCCCAGCATTTT. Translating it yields CASSQDIGTGNQPQHF.

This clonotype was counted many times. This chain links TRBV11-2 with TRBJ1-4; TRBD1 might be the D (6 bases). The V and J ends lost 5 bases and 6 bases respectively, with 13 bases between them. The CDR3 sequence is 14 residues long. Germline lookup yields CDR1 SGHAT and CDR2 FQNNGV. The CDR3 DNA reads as TGTGCCAGCAGCAAAGAGGGGGACTATGAAAAACTGTTTTTT. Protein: CASSKEGDYEKLFF.

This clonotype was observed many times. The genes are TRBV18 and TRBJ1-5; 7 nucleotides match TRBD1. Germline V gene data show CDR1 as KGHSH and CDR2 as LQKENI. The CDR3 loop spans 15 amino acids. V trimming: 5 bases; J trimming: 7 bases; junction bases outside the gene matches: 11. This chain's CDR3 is CASSLAPTGAQPQHF. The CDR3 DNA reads TGTGCCAGCTCATTGGCCCCCACAGGGGCACAGCCCCAGCATTTT.

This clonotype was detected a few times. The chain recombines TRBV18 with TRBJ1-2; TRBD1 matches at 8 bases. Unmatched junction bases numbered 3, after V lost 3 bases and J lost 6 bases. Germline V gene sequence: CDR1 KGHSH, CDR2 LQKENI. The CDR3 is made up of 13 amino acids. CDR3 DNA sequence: TGTGCCAGCTCACCGACAGGGGTGGATGGCTACACCTTC. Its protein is CASSPTGVDGYTF.

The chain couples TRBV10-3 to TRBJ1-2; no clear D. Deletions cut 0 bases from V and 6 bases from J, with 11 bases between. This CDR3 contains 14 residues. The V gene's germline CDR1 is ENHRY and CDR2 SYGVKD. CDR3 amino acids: CAISESRPGDGYTF. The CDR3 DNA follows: TGTGCCATCAGTGAGTCGAGGCCAGGCGATGGCTACACCTTC.

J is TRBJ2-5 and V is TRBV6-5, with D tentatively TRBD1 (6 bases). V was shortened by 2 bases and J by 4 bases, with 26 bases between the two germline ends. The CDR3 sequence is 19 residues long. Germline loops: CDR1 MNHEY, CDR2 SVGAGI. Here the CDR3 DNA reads TGTGCCAGCAGTTACCCAACCCGTCCGGGACACCCCCCGGGAGAGACCCAGTACTTC. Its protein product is CASSYPTRPGHPPGETQYF.

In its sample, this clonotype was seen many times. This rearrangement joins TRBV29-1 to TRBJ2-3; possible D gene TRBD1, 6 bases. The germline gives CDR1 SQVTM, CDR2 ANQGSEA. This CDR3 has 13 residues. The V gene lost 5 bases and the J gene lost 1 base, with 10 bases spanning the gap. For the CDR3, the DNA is TGCAGCGTTCAGAAGGGGGGCACAGATACGCAGTATTTT. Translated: CSVQKGGTDTQYF.